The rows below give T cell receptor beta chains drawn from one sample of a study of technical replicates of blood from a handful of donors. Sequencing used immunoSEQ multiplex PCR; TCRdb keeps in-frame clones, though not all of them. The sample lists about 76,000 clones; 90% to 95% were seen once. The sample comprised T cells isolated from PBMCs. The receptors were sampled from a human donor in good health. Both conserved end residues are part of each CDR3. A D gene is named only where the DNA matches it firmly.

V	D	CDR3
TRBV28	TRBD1	CASQARGRGEQYF
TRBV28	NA	CASSSFSASSYNEQFF
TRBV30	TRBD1	CAWTTGTGFTDTQYF
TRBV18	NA	CASSEVGFEAEAFF
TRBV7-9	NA	CASSLGGWGHSTDTQYF
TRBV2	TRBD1	CASSDLGQTSIEQYF
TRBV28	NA	CASIQDSLTVTEAFF
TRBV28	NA	CASSQYNEQFF
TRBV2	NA	CASSEEGTHYNEQFF
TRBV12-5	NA	CASGLVYRGTQYF
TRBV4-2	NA	CASSQDLRVTDTQYF
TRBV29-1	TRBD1	CSVVGTGVHEQYF
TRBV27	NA	CASSLGSQETQYF
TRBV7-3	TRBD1	CASSLFGQGTDTQYF
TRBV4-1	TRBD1	CASSQDRGDGYTF
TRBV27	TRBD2	CASSYSPSGSYEQYF